Each of the 20 T cell receptor beta chains below was sequenced from the same sample in a study of chemoradiotherapy in HPV16-positive cancers. The repertoire was sequenced with immunoSEQ multiplex PCR; TCRdb's copy has only in-frame clones and lacks some. The table records over 7,000 clones, about 83% of them present only once. Sequencing used blood, obtained from a patient who underwent chemoradiotherapy. All receptors come from a human donor with HPV-associated anogenital cancer.

The rearrangement links TRBV5-6 to TRBJ2-3, with 11 bases aligning to TRBD2. The CDR3 totals 17 residues. The germline gives CDR1 SGHDT, CDR2 YYEEEE. Trimming removed 5 bases from V and 2 bases from J; junction bases left unmatched: 10. The CDR3 loop reads CASRHTTSGEPTDTQYF. The CDR3, as DNA: TGTGCCAGCAGACACACGACTAGCGGGGAACCCACAGATACGCAGTATTTT.

V gene TRBV9 combines with J gene TRBJ2-3, with 7 bases that match TRBD1. The tail of the sequence fits TRBJ1-5 better, so the J call may be wrong. The CDR3 is 17 amino acids. The germline V gene has CDR1 SGDLS and CDR2 YYNGEE. The CDR3 bases are TGTGCCAGCAGCGTAGCCAGCGGGGGGGGAGGGACAGATACGCAGCATTTT. It specifies CASSVASGGGGTDTQHF.

V is TRBV27 and J is TRBJ2-1; D not resolved. CDR1 is MNHEY and CDR2 is SMNVEV in the germline V gene (reference sequence). V dropped 5 bases and J dropped 6 bases, with 14 bases sitting between them. The CDR3 is made up of 14 amino acids. In nucleotides, the CDR3 is TGTGCCAGCAGTCCAGGCGGTAGGGTCAATGAGCAGTTCTTC. It encodes CASSPGGRVNEQFF.

This clone was picked up one time. The rearrangement joins TRBV2 to TRBJ2-2; 7 positions agree with TRBD1. The CDR3 consists of 15 residues. Germline V CDR1 and CDR2: SNHLY, FYNNEI. V was pared by 5 bases and J by 3 bases, with 6 bases of the junction left unmatched. The DNA for the CDR3 is TGTGCCAGCAGTTGGGACAGCCAGTACACCGGGGAGCTGTTTTTT. Protein sequence: CASSWDSQYTGELFF.

The chain carries TRBV5-1 and TRBJ2-3, with TRBD2 identical over 9 bases. This CDR3 is built from 16 residues. The V gene end was trimmed by 0 bases and the J gene end by 1 base; junction bases not matched to a gene: 3. Germline V gene lookup returns CDR1 SGHRS and CDR2 YFSETQ. The CDR3 sequence: CASSLALAGRTDTQYF. In DNA form, the CDR3 reads TGCGCCAGCAGCTTGGCGCTAGCGGGGCGCACAGATACGCAGTATTTT. The variable domain in full, with the rest retrieved from reference TRBV5-1 and TRBJ2-3, is KAGVTQTPRYLIKTRGQQVTLSCSPISGHRSVSWYQQTPGQGLQFLFEYFSETQRNKGNFPGRFSGRQFSNSRSEMNVSTLELGDSALYLCASSLALAGRTDTQYFGPGTRLTVL.

The rearrangement links TRBV19 to TRBJ1-6; 10 positions agree with TRBD1. The V segment lost 5 bases and the J segment 6 bases; nucleotides outside the gene matches: 1. Germline lookup yields CDR1 LNHDA and CDR2 SQIVND (reference sequence). The CDR3 is made up of 14 amino acids. CDR3 coding DNA: TGTGCCAGTAGTGGGACAGGGGTTAATTCACCCCTCCACTTT. Translating gives CASSGTGVNSPLHF. Variable domain in full (rest from reference TRBV19 and TRBJ1-6): DGGITQSPKYLFRKEGQNVTLSCEQNLNHDAMYWYRQDPGQGLRLIYYSQIVNDFQKGDIAEGYSVSREKKESFPLTVTSAQKNPTAFYLCASSGTGVNSPLHFGNGTRLTVT.

The rearrangement links TRBV6-1 to TRBJ2-3, with D possibly TRBD2 on 6 matching bases. The germline V gene has CDR1 MNHNS and CDR2 SASEGT. With 4 bases removed from V and 0 bases from J, the gap between germline ends came to 8 bases. CDR3 length equals 14 residues. CDR3 coding DNA: TGTGCCAGCAGTGGAGGGACTAGCACAGATACGCAGTATTTT. It codes for CASSGGTSTDTQYF.

The chain joins TRBV29-1 to TRBJ2-3; D may be TRBD1 (6 bases). V was clipped by 7 bases and J by 3 bases, with 11 bases between them. CDR3 length: 12 amino acids. Germline V gives CDR1 SQVTM, CDR2 ANQGSEA. CDR3: CSAYQGTDTQYF. Here the CDR3 DNA reads TGCAGCGCCTACCAGGGGACAGATACGCAGTATTTT.

The J gene is TRBJ2-7, the V gene TRBV10-2, with D tentatively TRBD2 (5 bases). Germline assignment: CDR1 WSHSY and CDR2 SAAADI. This CDR3 spans 15 amino acids. V was shortened by 6 bases and J by 5 bases, with 20 bases between the two germline ends. CDR3 in DNA: TGCGCCAGCAGCCCTATTCCGGGAAGAGTCGACGAGCAGTACTTC. Its protein product is CASSPIPGRVDEQYF.

The gene calls are TRBV7-9 and TRBJ2-2; no clear D gene. This CDR3 comprises 13 residues. Germline values: CDR1 SEHNR, CDR2 FQNEAQ (reference sequence). V shed 1 base and J shed 6 bases, with 6 bases lying between them. The CDR3 reads CASSLGTPGELFF. CDR3 DNA sequence: TGTGCCAGCAGCTTAGGGACCCCCGGGGAGCTGTTTTTT.

This sequence joins TRBV5-4 and TRBJ2-2; D remains ambiguous. Trimming took off 0 bases at V and 7 bases at J, with 16 bases between the two ends. Per the germline V gene, CDR1 is SGHNT and CDR2 is YYREEE (reference sequence). There are 16 residues in the CDR3. CDR3 sequence (DNA): TGTGCCAGCAGCTTGGAACCTTCTGCGCAGAGCGGGGAGCTGTTTTTT. Protein product: CASSLEPSAQSGELFF.

V is TRBV4-1 and J is TRBJ1-1; D unclear. Per germline, CDR1 MGHRA and CDR2 YSYEKL. V was trimmed by 1 base and J by 4 bases, leaving 16 bases between them. The length of the CDR3 is 16 residues. In DNA form, the CDR3 reads TGCGCCAGCAGCCAAGGGGCCCGGGTGGGTCGCACTGAAGCTTTCTTT. Its protein is CASSQGARVGRTEAFF.

CDR3 in amino acids: CSAGTEGGYTF. The DNA of the CDR3 is TGCAGTGCCGGGACTGAAGGGGGCTACACCTTC. V and J are TRBV20-1 and TRBJ1-2, with D possibly being TRBD1 (5 bases). This CDR3 spans 11 amino acids. Germline-derived CDR1 and CDR2 are DFQATT and SNEGSKA (reference sequence). V shed 6 bases and J shed 8 bases, with 13 bases lying between them.

The chain couples TRBV11-2 to TRBJ2-5; D is perhaps TRBD1 or TRBD2 (5 bases each). Trimming pared 5 bases from V and 7 bases from J, leaving 5 bases between. CDR3 length: 10 residues. The germline V gene has CDR1 SGHAT and CDR2 FQNNGV. CDR3 DNA: TGTGCCAGCAGCGGGGGGACCCAGTACTTC. It specifies CASSGGTQYF.

The V and J genes are TRBV4-1 and TRBJ2-3; D unresolved. With 0 bases removed from V and 0 bases from J, the gap between germline ends came to 10 bases. Germline V gene lookup returns CDR1 MGHRA and CDR2 YSYEKL. CDR3 length equals 16 residues. CDR3 amino acids: CASSQDRSSSTDTQYF. The CDR3 DNA sequence: TGCGCCAGCAGCCAAGACCGTTCCTCTAGCACAGATACGCAGTATTTT.

CDR3 loop: CASSEPGLFSYEQYF. The CDR3 DNA follows: TGTGCCAGCAGTGAACCGGGACTCTTCTCCTACGAGCAGTACTTC. This rearrangement joins TRBV2 to TRBJ2-7; TRBD2 might be the D (6 bases). V lost 2 bases to trimming and J lost 0 bases, with 11 bases between them. Germline V gene sequence: CDR1 SNHLY, CDR2 FYNNEI. The CDR3 spans 15 residues.

V gene TRBV10-3 combines with J gene TRBJ1-6; TRBD1 might be the D (5 bases). There are 13 residues in the CDR3. Germline CDR1 ENHRY, CDR2 SYGVKD. V lost 6 bases and J 10 bases, leaving 13 bases between the germline ends. The CDR3 protein is CAIRMTEESPLHF. The DNA of the CDR3 is TGTGCCATCAGAATGACAGAGGAATCACCCCTCCACTTT.

The chain carries TRBV7-2 and TRBJ2-2, with D unclear. The V end was cut by 2 bases, the J end by 2 bases, with 3 bases between. CDR3 length: 13 amino acids. Germline values: CDR1 SGHTA, CDR2 FQGNSA. The DNA for the CDR3 is TGTGCCAGCAGCTTAAGCAACACCGGGGAGCTGTTTTTT. Translation: CASSLSNTGELFF.

The V and J genes are TRBV11-2 and TRBJ2-1; D may correspond to TRBD1 or TRBD2 (6 bases each). Trimming left V 5 bases short and J 7 bases short, with 15 bases between. The CDR3 is 14 amino acids. CDR1 is SGHAT and CDR2 is FQNNGV in the germline V gene. As DNA, the CDR3 is TGTGCCAGCAGCCCCAGAAGGGGGGTGAATGAGCAGTTCTTC. This sequence encodes CASSPRRGVNEQFF.

The chain joins TRBV13 to TRBJ2-5; no firm D call. Germline V gives CDR1 PRHDT, CDR2 FYEKMQ (reference sequence). V was shortened by 1 base and J by 5 bases, with 8 bases between the two germline ends. The length of the CDR3 is 13 residues. CDR3 sequence (DNA): TGTGCCAGCAGCTTAGAAGGGCGGGAGACCCAGTACTTC. As protein: CASSLEGRETQYF.